One and the same sample provided the 20 T cell receptor beta chains below, sequenced in a study of cytomegalovirus exposure and HLA in healthy donors (dated by TCRdb to the late 2010s). Library creation used the immunoSEQ multiplex PCR assay. For the multiplex PCR, a mixture combining 60 forward primers for TCR Vbeta segments and 13 reverse primers for TCR Jbeta segments was used. Sourced from immuneACCESS, this table was stored by TCRdb with only in-frame sequences that have V and J called. A share of the clones is absent; for the studies checked, an unresolved V gene accounts for under half, and the remainder has no known explanation. The sample's table lists a count of some 34,000 clones. Under 4.5% of the sample is taken by the ten largest. The sequenced sample consisted of PBMCs. The source is a man aged 40-49 years in good health and CMV-seronegative.

V usage is TRBV19 and J usage is TRBJ1-2, with 7 bases that match TRBD1. After removal of 7 bases from V and 4 bases from J, the junction contained 9 bases not matched to a gene. The CDR3 contains 14 residues. Germline V gene sequence: CDR1 LNHDA, CDR2 SQIVND (reference sequence). As DNA, the CDR3 is TGTGCCAGTAAACCCCCCCAGGGGGTCTATGGCTACACCTTC. Amino acids: CASKPPQGVYGYTF.

V and J are TRBV5-1 and TRBJ2-1; D is possibly TRBD2 (6 bases). Germline lookup yields CDR1 SGHRS and CDR2 YFSETQ. Trimming took off 4 bases at V and 6 bases at J, with 14 bases between the two ends. The CDR3 is made up of 14 amino acids. The CDR3 DNA is TGCGCCAGCAGCCGTGATGGGACTTCCAATGAGCAGTTCTTC. As protein: CASSRDGTSNEQFF.

The genes are TRBV6-5 and TRBJ2-7, with 8 nucleotides matching TRBD1. The CDR3 extends over 14 amino acids. The V gene end was trimmed by 5 bases and the J gene end by 5 bases; junction bases not matched to a gene: 8. CDR1 and CDR2 (germline): MNHEY, SVGAGI. The CDR3, as DNA: TGTGCCAGCAGTACTCGGACAGGGAGCCACGAGCAGTACTTC. Amino acids: CASSTRTGSHEQYF.

This chain joins TRBV19 and TRBJ2-1, with 8 bases aligning to TRBD1. The CDR3 contains 15 residues. J lost 5 bases, V lost 4 bases, and 7 bases had no gene match. Looked up from germline, CDR1 is LNHDA and CDR2 is SQIVND (reference sequence). The CDR3 sequence is CASSTGQGLHNEQFF. DNA for the CDR3: TGTGCCAGTAGTACCGGACAGGGACTCCACAATGAGCAGTTCTTC.

This rearrangement joins TRBV5-1 to TRBJ2-2; 7 bases map to TRBD1. Germline values: CDR1 SGHRS, CDR2 YFSETQ. This CDR3 has 16 residues. With 7 bases clipped from V and 0 bases from J, the junction kept 9 bases outside the gene matches. CDR3 region: CASLLSGTANTGELFF. The CDR3 region has the DNA TGCGCCAGCCTCCTCTCCGGGACAGCGAACACCGGGGAGCTGTTTTTT.

The CDR3 region is CASSPQAGETQYF. The CDR3 nucleotides read TGTGCCAGCTCACCACAGGCAGGGGAGACCCAGTACTTC. The genes are TRBV18 and TRBJ2-5; TRBD1 might be the D (5 bases). The V end was cut by 1 base, the J end by 5 bases, with 8 bases between. This CDR3 spans 13 amino acids. The V gene's germline CDR1 is KGHSH and CDR2 LQKENI.

The chain recombines TRBV4-3 with TRBJ2-7, with D perhaps TRBD2 (6 bases). This CDR3 region has 16 residues. Looked up from germline, CDR1 is LGHNA and CDR2 is YSLEER. Deletions cut 1 base from V and 0 bases from J, with 13 bases between. This CDR3 is CASSQAWDFDSYEQYF. CDR3 DNA sequence: TGCGCCAGCAGCCAAGCCTGGGACTTCGACTCCTACGAGCAGTACTTC.

V gene TRBV13 combines with J gene TRBJ1-1; the D gene is possibly TRBD1 (6 bases). Germline V lookup: CDR1 PRHDT, CDR2 FYEKMQ (reference sequence). The CDR3 length is 16 residues. Trimming left V 5 bases short and J 1 base short, with 17 bases between. The CDR3 spells CASSRGGRKRNTEAFF. The CDR3, as DNA: TGTGCCAGCAGCCGGGGGGGCCGTAAAAGGAACACTGAAGCTTTCTTT.

The chain has TRBV30 and TRBJ2-1, with 12 nucleotides matching TRBD2. Germline V gene data show CDR1 as GTSNPN and CDR2 as SVGIG (reference sequence). The CDR3 has 15 amino acids. With V trimmed by 0 bases and J by 5 bases, 2 bases remained unmatched. The CDR3 DNA is TGTGCCTGGAGTGTACGACTAGCGGGAGACAATGAGCAGTTCTTC. As protein: CAWSVRLAGDNEQFF.

CDR3 sequence (DNA): TGTGCCAGCAGCCAAGAATTGGGCGCCCAGTACTTC. Translated: CASSQELGAQYF. J is TRBJ2-5 and V is TRBV4-2; D is ambiguous. The V end lost 0 bases, the J end lost 9 bases, and 8 bases lay between the germline ends. Per germline, CDR1 LGHNA and CDR2 YNFKEQ. The CDR3 length is 12 residues.

The chain uses TRBV30 and TRBJ1-1; tentative D call: TRBD1 (6 bases). The V end was cut by 0 bases, the J end by 0 bases, with 8 bases between. The V gene's germline CDR1 is GTSNPN and CDR2 SVGIG (reference sequence). This CDR3 is built from 14 residues. This chain's CDR3 is CAWSVRQVNTEAFF. The CDR3 nucleotides read TGTGCCTGGAGTGTACGACAGGTGAACACTGAAGCTTTCTTT. Variable domain in full (rest from reference TRBV30 and TRBJ1-1): SQTIHQWPATLVQPVGSPLSLECTVEGTSNPNLYWYRQAAGRGLQLLFYSVGIGQISSEVPQNLSASRPQDRQFILSSKKLLLSDSGFYLCAWSVRQVNTEAFFGQGTRLTVV.

CDR3 sequence reads: CAWSLSILGGEQFF. CDR3 sequence (DNA): TGTGCCTGGAGTCTAAGTATCCTAGGGGGCGAGCAGTTCTTC. This chain joins TRBV30 and TRBJ2-1; TRBD1 matches 7 bases. The CDR3 is 14 amino acids. J lost 10 bases, V lost 2 bases, and 11 bases had no gene match. Germline lookup yields CDR1 GTSNPN and CDR2 SVGIG (reference sequence).

V gene TRBV15 combines with J gene TRBJ1-2; TRBD1 might be the D (6 bases). The V gene's germline CDR1 is LNHNV and CDR2 YYDKDF (reference sequence). Trimming removed 3 bases at V and 4 bases at J, with 9 bases between. The length of the CDR3 is 13 residues. CDR3 in amino acids: CATSRGAVYGYTF. The CDR3 bases are TGTGCCACCAGCAGGGGGGCAGTCTATGGCTACACCTTC. The complete variable domain, with remaining parts taken from reference TRBV15 and TRBJ1-2, reads DAMVIQNPRYQVTQFGKPVTLSCSQTLNHNVMYWYQQKSSQAPKLLFHYYDKDFNNEADTPDNFQSRRPNTSFCFLDIRSPGLGDTAMYLCATSRGAVYGYTFGSGTRLTVV.

The CDR3 loop is CASSFLPPGRGSVNTEAFF. The CDR3 DNA sequence: TGTGCCAGCAGTTTCCTCCCCCCGGGTAGGGGTTCGGTGAACACTGAAGCTTTCTTT. The gene calls are TRBV27 and TRBJ1-1, with a possible D match to TRBD1 (5 bases). This CDR3 is built from 19 residues. The ends were cut back, 3 bases at V and 0 bases at J, with 23 bases in the middle. Germline V lookup: CDR1 MNHEY, CDR2 SMNVEV (reference sequence).

V and J are TRBV7-9 and TRBJ2-7; no clear D. There are 14 residues in the CDR3. Trimming pared 4 bases from V and 3 bases from J, leaving 13 bases between. Germline V gene data show CDR1 as SEHNR and CDR2 as FQNEAQ (reference sequence). The CDR3 DNA is TGTGCCAGCAGCTCCGTTGGCGCGGACTACGAGCAGTACTTC. Protein: CASSSVGADYEQYF.

J is TRBJ1-5 and V is TRBV5-8; D gene unclear. The ends were cut back, 1 base at V and 3 bases at J, with 8 bases in the middle. CDR3 size: 14 residues. Germline V gene sequence: CDR1 SGHTS, CDR2 YDEGEE. The CDR3: CASSLRGNNQPQHF. CDR3 nucleotides: TGTGCCAGCAGCTTGCGGGGTAACAATCAGCCCCAGCATTTT.

The V gene is TRBV30, the J gene TRBJ1-2, with D uncertain. V lost 3 bases and J lost 4, with 6 bases in between. The CDR3 spans 11 residues. In germline, CDR1 is GTSNPN, CDR2 SVGIG (reference sequence). CDR3 nucleotides: TGTGCCTGGAGAGCCCTCTATGGCTACACCTTC. Residues: CAWRALYGYTF.

V usage is TRBV7-2 and J usage is TRBJ1-5; TRBD1 is a possible D gene (6 bases). This CDR3 is 15 amino acids long. Deletions cut 5 bases from V and 2 bases from J, with 13 bases between. Germline V lookup: CDR1 SGHTA, CDR2 FQGNSA. CDR3 sequence (DNA): TGTGCCAGCAGCCTCTACAGGGATGGCAATCAGCCCCAGCATTTT. Translated: CASSLYRDGNQPQHF.

The chain uses TRBV30 and TRBJ1-1; TRBD1 agrees at 8 bases. V shed 4 bases, J shed 0 bases, and the junction held 7 bases outside the gene matches. This CDR3 has 15 residues. Germline V lookup: CDR1 GTSNPN, CDR2 SVGIG (reference sequence). The DNA for the CDR3 is TGTGCCTGGACCCGGACAGGGACGATGAACACTGAAGCTTTCTTT. Amino acid sequence: CAWTRTGTMNTEAFF.

Details on this clone: The junction departs from germline at one end; a sequencing error may be responsible. The chain carries TRBV4-3 and TRBJ2-6; TRBD1 aligns across 7 bases. Germline lookup yields CDR1 LGHNA and CDR2 YSLEER. CDR3 length: 19 residues. The CDR3 loop reads CASTQDPFRGYSGANVLTF. Here the CDR3 DNA reads TGCGCCAGCACCCAAGATCCCTTCAGGGGGTACTCTGGGGCCAACGTCCTGACTTTC.